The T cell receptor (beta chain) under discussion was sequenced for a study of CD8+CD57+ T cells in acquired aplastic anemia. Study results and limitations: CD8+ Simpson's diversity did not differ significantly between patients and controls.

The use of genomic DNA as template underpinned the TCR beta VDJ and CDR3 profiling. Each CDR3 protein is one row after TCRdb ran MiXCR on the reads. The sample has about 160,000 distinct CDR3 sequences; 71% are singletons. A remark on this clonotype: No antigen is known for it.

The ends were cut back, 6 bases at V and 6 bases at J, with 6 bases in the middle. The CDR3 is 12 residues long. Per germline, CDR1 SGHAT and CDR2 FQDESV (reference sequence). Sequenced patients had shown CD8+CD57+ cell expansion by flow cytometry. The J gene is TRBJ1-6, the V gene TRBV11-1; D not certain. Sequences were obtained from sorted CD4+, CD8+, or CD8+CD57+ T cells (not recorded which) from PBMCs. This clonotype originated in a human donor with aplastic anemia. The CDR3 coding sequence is TGTGCCAGCAGGAAGACTAATTCACCCCTCCACTTT. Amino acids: CASRKTNSPLHF.